This T cell receptor beta chain is drawn from a study of blood T cell repertoires in COVID-19. Overall study: Acute and convalescent COVID-19 samples came from the United States, Italy and Spain. T cells, B-cell-depleted T cells, or PBMCs supplied cDNA or gDNA.

The germline CDR1 and CDR2 sequences are MGHDK and SYGVNS. V dropped 2 bases and J dropped 5; count of bases not matched to a gene: 6. The CDR3 has 15 amino acids. As originally analysed: The authors estimated nucleated cell counts from reference gene primer amplification. Only in-frame clones appear in the TCRdb table, and some are missing; sequencing was by immunoSEQ multiplex PCR. V and J calls and clone size are given by that table; D and trimming were obtained from the DNA. The sample has 70,000 to 80,000 clones; 80% to 95% are singletons. This TCR came from a woman aged 55-69 years with active COVID-19. The V gene is TRBV25-1, the J gene TRBJ2-7; 10 bases align to TRBD1. Material: peripheral blood. Here the CDR3 reads CASSERGQGFDEQYF. The CDR3 DNA follows: TGTGCCAGCAGTGAACGGGGACAGGGGTTCGACGAGCAGTACTTC.